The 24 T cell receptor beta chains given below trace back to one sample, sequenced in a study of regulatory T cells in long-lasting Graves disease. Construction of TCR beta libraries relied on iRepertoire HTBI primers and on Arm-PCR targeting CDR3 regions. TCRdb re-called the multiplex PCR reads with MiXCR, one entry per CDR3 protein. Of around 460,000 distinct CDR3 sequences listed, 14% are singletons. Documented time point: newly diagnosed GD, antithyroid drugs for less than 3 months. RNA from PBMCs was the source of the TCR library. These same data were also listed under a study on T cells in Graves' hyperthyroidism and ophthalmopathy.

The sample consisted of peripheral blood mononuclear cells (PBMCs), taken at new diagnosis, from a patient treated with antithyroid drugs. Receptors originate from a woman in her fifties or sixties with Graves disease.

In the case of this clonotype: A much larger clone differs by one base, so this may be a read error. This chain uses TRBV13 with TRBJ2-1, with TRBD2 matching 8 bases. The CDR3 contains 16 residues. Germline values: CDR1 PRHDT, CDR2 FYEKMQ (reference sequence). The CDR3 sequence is CASSSPAGDTYNEEFF. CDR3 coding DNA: TGTGCCAGCAGCTCCCCAGCGGGAGACACCTACAATGAGGAGTTCTTC. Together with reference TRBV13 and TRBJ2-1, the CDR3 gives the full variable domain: AAGVIQSPRHLIKEKRETATLKCYPIPRHDTVYWYQQGPGQDPQFLISFYEKMQSDKGSIPDRFSAQQFSDYHSELNMSSLELGDSALYFCASSSPAGDTYNEEFFGPGTRLTVL.

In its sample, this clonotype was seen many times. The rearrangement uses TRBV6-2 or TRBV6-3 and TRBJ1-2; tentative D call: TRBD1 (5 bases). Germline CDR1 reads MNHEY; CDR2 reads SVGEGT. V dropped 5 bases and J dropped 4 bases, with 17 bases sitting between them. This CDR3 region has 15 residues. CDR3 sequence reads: CASSVLREEFYGYTF. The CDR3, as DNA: TGTGCCAGCAGTGTTCTCAGGGAGGAATTCTATGGCTACACCTTC.

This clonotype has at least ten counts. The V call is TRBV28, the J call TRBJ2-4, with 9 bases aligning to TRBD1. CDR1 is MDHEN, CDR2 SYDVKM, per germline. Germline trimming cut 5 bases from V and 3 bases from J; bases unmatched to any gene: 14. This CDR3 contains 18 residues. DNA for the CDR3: TGTGCCAGCAGTCCTCCGGGACAGGGAGGGCGAGGCAAAAACATTCAGTACTTC. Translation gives CASSPPGQGGRGKNIQYF. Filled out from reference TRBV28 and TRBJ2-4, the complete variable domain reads DVKVTQSSRYLVKRTGEKVFLECVQDMDHENMFWYRQDPGLGLRLIYFSYDVKMKEKGDIPEGYSVSREKKERFSLILESASTNQTSMYLCASSPPGQGGRGKNIQYFGAGTRLSVL.

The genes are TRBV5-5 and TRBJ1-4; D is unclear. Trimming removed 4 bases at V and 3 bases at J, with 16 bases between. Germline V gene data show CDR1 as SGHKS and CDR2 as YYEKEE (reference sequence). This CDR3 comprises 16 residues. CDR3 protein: CASSQDLGRANEKLFF. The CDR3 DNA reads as TGTGCCAGCAGCCAAGATTTGGGGAGAGCTAATGAAAAACTGTTTTTT. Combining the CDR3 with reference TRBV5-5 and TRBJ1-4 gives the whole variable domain DAGVTQSPTHLIKTRGQQVTLRCSPISGHKSVSWYQQVLGQGPQFIFQYYEKEERGRGNFPDRFSARQFPNYSSELNVNALLLGDSALYLCASSQDLGRANEKLFFGSGTQLSVL.

As DNA, the CDR3 is TGCGCCAGCAGCTTGATGTGGGGACAGGGTGTAGATGGAGCTTTCTTT. It translates to CASSLMWGQGVDGAFF. The chain carries TRBV5-1 and TRBJ1-1; TRBD1 matches at 9 bases. The CDR3 has 16 amino acids. CDR1 is SGHRS and CDR2 is YFSETQ in the germline V gene. Germline trimming cut 1 base from V and 10 bases from J; bases unmatched to any gene: 14.

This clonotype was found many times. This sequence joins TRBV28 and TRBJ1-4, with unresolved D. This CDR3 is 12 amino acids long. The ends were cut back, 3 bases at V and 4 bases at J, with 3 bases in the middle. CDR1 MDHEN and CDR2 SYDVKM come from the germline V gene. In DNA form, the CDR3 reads TGTGCCAGCAGTTTCCATAATGAAAAACTGTTTTTT. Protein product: CASSFHNEKLFF. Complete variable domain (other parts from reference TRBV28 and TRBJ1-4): DVKVTQSSRYLVKRTGEKVFLECVQDMDHENMFWYRQDPGLGLRLIYFSYDVKMKEKGDIPEGYSVSREKKERFSLILESASTNQTSMYLCASSFHNEKLFFGSGTQLSVL.

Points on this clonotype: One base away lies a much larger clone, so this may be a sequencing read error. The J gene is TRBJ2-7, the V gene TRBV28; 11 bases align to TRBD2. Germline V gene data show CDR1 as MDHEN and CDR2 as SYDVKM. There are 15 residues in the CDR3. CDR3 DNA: TGTGCCAGCACCGTTAGCGGGAGGGCCTTCTACGGGCAGTACTTC. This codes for CASTVSGRAFYGQYF. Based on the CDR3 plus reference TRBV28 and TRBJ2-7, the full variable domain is DVKVTQSSRYLVKRTGEKVFLECVQDMDHENMFWYRQDPGLGLRLIYFSYDVKMKEKGDIPEGYSVSREKKERFSLILESASTNQTSMYLCASTVSGRAFYGQYFGPGTRLTVT.

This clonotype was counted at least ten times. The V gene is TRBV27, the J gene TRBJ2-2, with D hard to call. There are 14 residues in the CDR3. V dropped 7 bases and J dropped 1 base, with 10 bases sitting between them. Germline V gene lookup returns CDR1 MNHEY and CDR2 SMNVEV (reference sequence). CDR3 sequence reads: CASTPALNTGELFF. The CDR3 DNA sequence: TGTGCCAGCACCCCGGCCCTGAACACCGGGGAGCTGTTTTTT.

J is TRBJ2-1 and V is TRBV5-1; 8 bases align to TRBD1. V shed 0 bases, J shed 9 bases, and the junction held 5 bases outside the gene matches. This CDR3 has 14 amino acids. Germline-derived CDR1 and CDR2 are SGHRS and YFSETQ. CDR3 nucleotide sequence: TGCGCCAGCAGCTTGGGGGTGACAGGGGTTGAGCAGTTCTTC. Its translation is CASSLGVTGVEQFF.

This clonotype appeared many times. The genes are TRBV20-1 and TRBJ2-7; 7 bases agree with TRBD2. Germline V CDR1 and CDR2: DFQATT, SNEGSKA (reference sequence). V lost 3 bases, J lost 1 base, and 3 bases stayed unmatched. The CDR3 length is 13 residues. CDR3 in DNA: TGCAGTGCTAGCGGGGGGAGATCCTACGAGCAGTACTTC. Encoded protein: CSASGGRSYEQYF.

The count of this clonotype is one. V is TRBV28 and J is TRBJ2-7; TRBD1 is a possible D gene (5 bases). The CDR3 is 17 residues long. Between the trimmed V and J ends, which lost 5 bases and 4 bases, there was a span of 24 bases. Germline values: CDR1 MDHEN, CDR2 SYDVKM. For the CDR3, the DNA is TGTGCCAGCAGTCCAACTTCGCTTGCCACGACAGATTACGAGCAGTACTTC. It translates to CASSPTSLATTDYEQYF.

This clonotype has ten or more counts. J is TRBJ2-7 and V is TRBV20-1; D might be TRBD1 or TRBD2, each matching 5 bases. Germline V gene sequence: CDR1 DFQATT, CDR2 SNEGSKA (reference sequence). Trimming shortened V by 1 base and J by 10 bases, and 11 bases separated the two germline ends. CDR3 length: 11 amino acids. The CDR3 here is CSARAGTDQYF. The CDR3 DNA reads TGCAGTGCTAGAGCCGGGACCGACCAGTACTTC.

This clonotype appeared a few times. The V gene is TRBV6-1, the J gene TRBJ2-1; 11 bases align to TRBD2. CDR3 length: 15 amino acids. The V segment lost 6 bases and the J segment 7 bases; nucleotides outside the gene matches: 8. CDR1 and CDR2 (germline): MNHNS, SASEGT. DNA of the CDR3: TGTGCCAGCAGCCATCCGGGACTAGCGGTTAATGAGCAGTTCTTC. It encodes CASSHPGLAVNEQFF.

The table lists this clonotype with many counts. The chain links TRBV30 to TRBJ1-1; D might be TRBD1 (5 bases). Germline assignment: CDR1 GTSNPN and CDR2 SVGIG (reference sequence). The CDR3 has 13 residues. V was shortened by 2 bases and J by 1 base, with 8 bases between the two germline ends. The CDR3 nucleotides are TGTGCCTGGAGTCATACAGGGAACACTGAAGCTTTCTTT. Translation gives CAWSHTGNTEAFF.

The CDR3 region has the DNA TGTGCCAGCAGCCCGGACACCGGCGCAGAATCAAAGTCACCCCTCCACTTT. This gives the protein CASSPDTGAESKSPLHF. The chain is built from TRBV9 and TRBJ1-6; D is perhaps TRBD1 (5 bases). The CDR3 totals 17 residues. In germline, CDR1 is SGDLS, CDR2 YYNGEE. V gave up 4 bases and J gave up 10 bases, with 24 bases separating them.

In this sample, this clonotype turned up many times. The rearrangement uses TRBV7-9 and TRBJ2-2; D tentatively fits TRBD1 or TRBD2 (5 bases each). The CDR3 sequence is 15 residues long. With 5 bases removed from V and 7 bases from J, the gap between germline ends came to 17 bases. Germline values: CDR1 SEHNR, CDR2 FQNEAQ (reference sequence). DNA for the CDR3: TGTGCCAGCAGCCACCGGGACCAAGGGGACGGGGAGCTGTTTTTT. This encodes CASSHRDQGDGELFF.

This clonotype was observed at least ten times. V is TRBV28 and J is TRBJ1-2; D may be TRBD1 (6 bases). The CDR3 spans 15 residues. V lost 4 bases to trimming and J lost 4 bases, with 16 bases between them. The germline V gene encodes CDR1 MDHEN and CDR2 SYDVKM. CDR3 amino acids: CASSSTGGAGYGYTF. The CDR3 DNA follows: TGTGCCAGCAGTTCGACGGGGGGCGCGGGCTATGGCTACACCTTC.

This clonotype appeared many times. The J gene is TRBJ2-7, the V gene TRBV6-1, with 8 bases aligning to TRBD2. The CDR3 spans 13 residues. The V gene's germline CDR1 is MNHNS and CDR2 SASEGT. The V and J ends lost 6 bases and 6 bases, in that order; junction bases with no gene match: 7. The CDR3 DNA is TGTGCCAGCAGGCGCGGGGGGTCTCGCGAGCAGTACTTC. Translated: CASRRGGSREQYF.

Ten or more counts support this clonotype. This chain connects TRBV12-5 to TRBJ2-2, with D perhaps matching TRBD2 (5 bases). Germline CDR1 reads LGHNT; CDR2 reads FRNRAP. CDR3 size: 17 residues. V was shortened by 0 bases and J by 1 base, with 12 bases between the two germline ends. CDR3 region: CASGLVVLAENTGELFF. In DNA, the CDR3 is TGTGCTAGTGGTTTGGTAGTCCTAGCAGAGAACACCGGGGAGCTGTTTTTT.

The CDR3 DNA reads as TGTGCCAGCGGGGAGAAAGCCGCAACTAATGAAAAACTGTTTTTT. It translates to CASGEKAATNEKLFF. The chain has TRBV28 and TRBJ1-4; D uncertain. The V end was cut by 8 bases, the J end by 0 bases, with 13 bases between. Germline CDR1 reads MDHEN; CDR2 reads SYDVKM. The CDR3 is 15 amino acids.

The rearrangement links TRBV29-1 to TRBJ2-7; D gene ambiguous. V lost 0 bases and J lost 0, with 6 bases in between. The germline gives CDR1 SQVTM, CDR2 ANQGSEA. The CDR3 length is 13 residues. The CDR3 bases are TGCAGCGTTGAAGAACCAGGCTCCTACGAGCAGTACTTC. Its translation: CSVEEPGSYEQYF.

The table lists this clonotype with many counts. Here the CDR3 reads CASSFWDRDNTGYTF. For the CDR3, the DNA is TGTGCCAGCAGTTTCTGGGACAGGGACAATACTGGCTACACCTTC. J is TRBJ1-2 and V is TRBV12-3 or TRBV12-4; 9 bases agree with TRBD1. Trimming at V came to 3 bases and at J to 7 bases, leaving 9 bases not matched to a gene. The length of the CDR3 is 15 residues.

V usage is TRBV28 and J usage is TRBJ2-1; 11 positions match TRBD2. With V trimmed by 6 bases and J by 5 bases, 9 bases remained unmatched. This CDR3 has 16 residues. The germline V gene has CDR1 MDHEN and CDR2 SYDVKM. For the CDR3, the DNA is TGTGCCAGCAGCTGGTGGACACTAGCGGGAGACAATGAGCAGTTCTTC. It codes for CASSWWTLAGDNEQFF.

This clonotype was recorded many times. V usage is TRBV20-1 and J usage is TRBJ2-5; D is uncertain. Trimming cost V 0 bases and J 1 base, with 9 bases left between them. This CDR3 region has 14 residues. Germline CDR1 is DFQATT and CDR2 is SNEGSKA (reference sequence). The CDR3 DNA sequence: TGCAGTGCTAGAGATGGTATTAGCCAAGAGACCCAGTACTTC. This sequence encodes CSARDGISQETQYF.